The entry below describes one T cell receptor (beta chain). Its specificity is not known. Trimming stripped 3 bases from V and 3 bases from J, with 9 bases between. CDR1 and CDR2 from the germline V gene are SQVTM and ANQGSEA. The CDR3 sequence is 12 residues long. This record comes from a study of cytomegalovirus exposure and HLA in healthy donors. Study results and limitations: CMV antigen specificity of three CMV-associated chains was confirmed in vitro. In a later analysis, most CMV-associated TCR beta chains appeared HLA-restricted.

Both 60 Vbeta primers and 13 Jbeta primers went into the PCR. The data were produced by immunoSEQ multiplex PCR, yet TCRdb's version contains in-frame clones alone and is incomplete. The table lists tens of thousands of clones, 60% to 70% of them singletons. Source material: PBMCs. The receptor was isolated from a woman between 25 and 40 years old in good health and CMV-seronegative. V usage is TRBV29-1 and J usage is TRBJ2-7; D possibly corresponds to TRBD1 (5 bases). DNA for the CDR3: TGCAGCGTTGACAGGGAAGGCTACGAGCAGTACTTC. It is translated as CSVDREGYEQYF.